Each of the 12 T cell receptor beta chains below was sequenced from the same sample in a study of regulatory T cells in long-lasting Graves disease. Arm-PCR with iRepertoire HTBI primers amplified the CDR3 regions for these TCR beta libraries. TCRdb reprocessed the multiplex PCR reads via MiXCR and lists one record per CDR3 protein. The repertoire has 350,000 to 450,000 distinct CDR3 sequences, about 12% of them found once; the top ten carry approximately 17%. This sample's time point: newly diagnosed GD, antithyroid drugs for less than 3 months. PBMC RNA was the source of the TCR library. This sample was shared with a second study, whose subject was T cells in Graves' hyperthyroidism and ophthalmopathy.

Source: peripheral blood mononuclear cells (PBMCs), taken at new diagnosis, from a patient treated with antithyroid drugs. The receptors derive from a woman between 18 and 30 years old with Graves disease.

This clonotype has a count of ten or more. The chain uses TRBV20-1 and TRBJ2-5, with 7 bases identical to TRBD1. CDR1 is DFQATT and CDR2 is SNEGSKA in the germline V gene (reference sequence). The V segment lost 5 bases and the J segment 2 bases; nucleotides outside the gene matches: 8. CDR3 length: 14 residues. The CDR3 is CSAPRTGQQETQYF. DNA of the CDR3: TGCAGTGCTCCCAGGACAGGACAACAAGAGACCCAGTACTTC.

This clonotype appeared many times. The V and J genes are TRBV7-2 and TRBJ1-2; TRBD1 agrees at 8 bases. CDR3 length: 15 amino acids. Germline V CDR1 and CDR2: SGHTA, FQGNSA. The V gene end was trimmed by 3 bases and the J gene end by 4 bases; junction bases not matched to a gene: 7. This CDR3 is CASSLDQGAGYGYTF. The CDR3 coding sequence is TGTGCCAGCAGCTTGGACCAGGGGGCGGGCTATGGCTACACCTTC.

Many counts were recorded for this clonotype. This chain joins TRBV6-1 and TRBJ2-1; D gene unclear. The CDR3 loop spans 11 amino acids. V was trimmed by 5 bases and J by 8 bases, leaving 7 bases between them. CDR1 and CDR2 from the germline V gene are MNHNS and SASEGT. The CDR3 is CASSPFHEQFF. The CDR3 DNA sequence: TGTGCCAGCAGTCCCTTCCATGAGCAGTTCTTC.

This clonotype was counted between two and nine times. CDR3: CASSVSPSTGELFF. DNA of the CDR3: TGTGCCAGCTCAGTGTCCCCGTCGACGGGGGAGCTGTTTTTT. The chain recombines TRBV12-3 or TRBV12-4 with TRBJ2-2, with no clear D. The CDR3 runs to 14 residues. The V gene lost 8 bases and the J gene lost 8 bases, with 18 bases spanning the gap.

The sample holds many counts of this clonotype. The junction shows a germline mismatch at one end, possibly a read error. The CDR3: CASSTLAGARTYTQYF. The CDR3 bases are TGTGCCAGCAGCACACTAGCGGGAGCACGCACATATACGCAGTATTTT. This chain joins TRBV28 and TRBJ2-3, with 11 bases lining up with TRBD2. The CDR3 totals 16 residues. The germline gives CDR1 MDHEN, CDR2 SYDVKM. Using reference TRBV28 and TRBJ2-3 for the parts outside the CDR3, the full variable domain is DVKVTQSSRYLVKRTGEKVFLECVQDMDHENMFWYRQDPGLGLRLIYFSYDVKMKEKGDIPEGYSVSREKKERFSLILESASTNQTSMYLCASSTLAGARTYTQYFGPGTRLTVL.

Ten or more counts support this clonotype. V and J are TRBV5-1 and TRBJ2-3; 9 nucleotides agree with TRBD2. The V gene end was trimmed by 0 bases and the J gene end by 0 bases; junction bases not matched to a gene: 8. Per the germline V gene, CDR1 is SGHRS and CDR2 is YFSETQ. This CDR3 region has 18 residues. The CDR3 bases are TGCGCCAGCAGCTTGGCCAAAGCGGGGGGCACTAGCACAGATACGCAGTATTTT. Translating gives CASSLAKAGGTSTDTQYF. The complete variable domain, with remaining parts taken from reference TRBV5-1 and TRBJ2-3, reads KAGVTQTPRYLIKTRGQQVTLSCSPISGHRSVSWYQQTPGQGLQFLFEYFSETQRNKGNFPGRFSGRQFSNSRSEMNVSTLELGDSALYLCASSLAKAGGTSTDTQYFGPGTRLTVL.

This clonotype came up many times. The chain is built from TRBV28 and TRBJ2-7; 10 bases agree with TRBD2. The germline gives CDR1 MDHEN, CDR2 SYDVKM. The CDR3 is made up of 16 amino acids. The ends lost 2 bases at V and 7 bases at J; junction bases unmatched: 11. The DNA for the CDR3 is TGTGCCAGCAGTTTAATAATGGCTAGCGGGAGAGGGGAGCAGTACTTC. Encoded protein: CASSLIMASGRGEQYF.

In its sample, this clonotype was seen many times. The CDR3 DNA is TGCAGTGTCAGGGGGCAGGATAGTGGCTACACCTTC. Its translation is CSVRGQDSGYTF. The V call is TRBV20-1, the J call TRBJ1-2, with 8 positions matching TRBD1. V trimming: 7 bases; J trimming: 7 bases; junction bases outside the gene matches: 8. Germline V gene lookup returns CDR1 DFQATT and CDR2 SNEGSKA (reference sequence). The CDR3 is 12 residues long.

In this sample, this clonotype turned up many times. V and J are TRBV7-2 and TRBJ2-3; 7 nucleotides align to TRBD2. The germline V gene encodes CDR1 SGHTA and CDR2 FQGNSA. The CDR3 sequence is 16 residues long. Trimming cost V 4 bases and J 6 bases; bases outside gene matches: 13. CDR3 residues: CASSSRVTSKADTQYF. The CDR3 DNA reads TGTGCCAGCAGCTCCCGAGTGACTAGCAAGGCGGATACGCAGTATTTT.

The chain uses TRBV20-1 and TRBJ2-1, with TRBD2 matching 14 bases. Germline trimming cut 0 bases from V and 9 bases from J; bases unmatched to any gene: 7. The germline gives CDR1 DFQATT, CDR2 SNEGSKA (reference sequence). This CDR3 spans 16 amino acids. CDR3 nucleotide sequence: TGCAGTGCTAGAGATCTGGGGACTAGCGGGGGAGGTGAGCAGTTCTTC. It specifies CSARDLGTSGGGEQFF.

This clonotype has at least ten counts. CDR3 sequence reads: CASSPESGGNQPQHF. The CDR3 DNA is TGTGCCAGCAGCCCCGAGAGCGGTGGCAATCAGCCCCAGCATTTT. V usage is TRBV3-1 and J usage is TRBJ1-5; D is unclear. Germline V gene sequence: CDR1 LGHDT, CDR2 YNNKEL (reference sequence). The CDR3 consists of 15 residues. V was shortened by 4 bases and J by 2 bases, with 12 bases between the two germline ends.

The V and J genes are TRBV7-9 and TRBJ2-7, with TRBD2 identical over 14 bases. J was trimmed by 4 bases and V by 5 bases; bases with no gene match: 4. Germline V gene lookup returns CDR1 SEHNR and CDR2 FQNEAQ (reference sequence). CDR3 length: 15 amino acids. The CDR3 sequence: CASSGLAGGTYEQYF. CDR3 nucleotides: TGTGCCAGCAGCGGACTAGCGGGAGGAACTTACGAGCAGTACTTC.